The next 32 T cell receptor beta chains were all read from a single sample in a study of shared clonotypes between healthy human individuals. Data came from immunoSEQ multiplex PCR; TCRdb stores just in-frame clones and leaves some out. This table holds some 500,000 clones, almost 97% found once. The sequenced sample consisted of naive CD4+ T cells sorted from blood. Specified subset: CD45RA+ positively selected. The receptors here all came from a woman aged 25-40 years in good health.

The rearrangement links TRBV10-3 to TRBJ2-1, with D unresolved. The CDR3 length is 13 residues. CDR1 is ENHRY and CDR2 is SYGVKD in the germline V gene. Deletions cut 0 bases from V and 9 bases from J, with 9 bases between. The CDR3 sequence: CAISESEWGEQFF. Here the CDR3 DNA reads TGTGCCATCAGTGAGTCGGAGTGGGGTGAGCAGTTCTTC.

The rearrangement links TRBV18 to TRBJ1-1; 10 bases agree with TRBD1. V was clipped by 5 bases and J by 5 bases; unmatched bases: 8. Germline V gene data show CDR1 as KGHSH and CDR2 as LQKENI. This CDR3 has 15 residues. Here the CDR3 reads CASSGATGGSTEAFF. CDR3 coding DNA: TGTGCCAGCTCAGGAGCGACAGGGGGCTCTACTGAAGCTTTCTTT.

The chain couples TRBV10-1 to TRBJ2-5; possible D gene TRBD2, 6 bases. Germline loops: CDR1 WNHNN, CDR2 SYGVQD (reference sequence). The length of the CDR3 is 13 residues. Trimming stripped 5 bases from V and 3 bases from J, with 10 bases between. In nucleotides, the CDR3 is TGCGCCAGCAGTCCCCCGGGGGAAGAGACCCAGTACTTC. Amino acids: CASSPPGEETQYF.

The genes are TRBV30 and TRBJ1-1; a weak D match, TRBD1 (6 bases). The V gene lost 5 bases and the J gene lost 0 bases, with 13 bases spanning the gap. Germline-derived CDR1 and CDR2 are GTSNPN and SVGIG (reference sequence). The CDR3 has 14 residues. The CDR3 here is CAWARGPMNTEAFF. CDR3 coding DNA: TGTGCCTGGGCACGGGGGCCCATGAACACTGAAGCTTTCTTT.

V is TRBV5-1 and J is TRBJ2-7; 8 nucleotides align to TRBD1. Germline values: CDR1 SGHRS, CDR2 YFSETQ. The CDR3 consists of 15 residues. V shed 4 bases and J 6 bases; nucleotides not matched to a gene: 12. The CDR3 region is CASSPNFGQGIEQYF. The CDR3 DNA sequence: TGCGCCAGCAGCCCGAACTTTGGACAGGGAATCGAGCAGTACTTC.

This rearrangement joins TRBV7-9 to TRBJ1-4; weak D call: TRBD1 (5 bases). Germline loops: CDR1 SEHNR, CDR2 FQNEAQ (reference sequence). The V gene lost 4 bases and the J gene lost 7 bases, with 16 bases spanning the gap. CDR3 size: 15 residues. The CDR3 sequence: CASSSQGTMAEKLFF. The DNA of the CDR3 is TGTGCCAGCAGCTCACAAGGGACGATGGCTGAAAAACTGTTTTTT.

This chain uses TRBV7-2 with TRBJ2-7; D gene uncertain. This CDR3 region has 13 residues. CDR1 is SGHTA and CDR2 is FQGNSA in the germline V gene. V dropped 1 base and J dropped 0 bases, with 4 bases sitting between them. In DNA form, the CDR3 reads TGTGCCAGCAGCTTAGACAGCTCCTACGAGCAGTACTTC. Protein product: CASSLDSSYEQYF.

V and J are TRBV5-1 and TRBJ2-2; D gene unclear. V was cut by 0 bases and J by 5 bases, with 5 bases left in between. The germline V gene has CDR1 SGHRS and CDR2 YFSETQ. The CDR3 consists of 13 residues. Written as DNA, the CDR3 is TGCGCCAGCAGCTTGGTACAAACCGGGGAGCTGTTTTTT. Protein sequence: CASSLVQTGELFF.

This chain uses TRBV29-1 with TRBJ2-3; D uncertain. V lost 3 bases, J lost 0 bases, and 10 bases lay in between. CDR1 and CDR2 from the germline V gene are SQVTM and ANQGSEA. CDR3 length: 14 amino acids. CDR3 coding DNA: TGCAGCGTTGATGGAGCAGTTAGCACAGATACGCAGTATTTT. Encoded protein: CSVDGAVSTDTQYF.

This clone appeared once. The CDR3: CASSLVGQSNQPQHF. In DNA form, the CDR3 reads TGTGCCAGTAGTTTGGTTGGGCAGAGCAATCAGCCCCAGCATTTT. The rearrangement links TRBV19 to TRBJ1-5; D remains ambiguous. CDR3 length: 15 amino acids. With 5 bases removed from V and 1 base from J, the gap between germline ends came to 12 bases. Germline CDR1 LNHDA, CDR2 SQIVND (reference sequence).

In nucleotides, the CDR3 is TGTGCCAGTACTAACCTGGACGGACCACCCTACGAGCAGTACTTC. Amino acid sequence: CASTNLDGPPYEQYF. The genes are TRBV19 and TRBJ2-7; D is unclear. Germline CDR1 and CDR2: LNHDA and SQIVND (reference sequence). This CDR3 comprises 15 residues. The V end was cut by 7 bases, the J end by 2 bases, with 18 bases between.

Note on this clone: In the same sample, other DNA sequences code for this CDR3. The V and J genes are TRBV28 and TRBJ2-7; TRBD1 agrees at 10 bases. The CDR3 length is 14 residues. Germline loops: CDR1 MDHEN, CDR2 SYDVKM. V gave up 5 bases and J gave up 4 bases; unmatched junction bases: 5. CDR3 nucleotide sequence: TGTGCCAGCAGTCCTGACAGGGGGCTGTACGAGCAGTACTTC. The encoded protein is CASSPDRGLYEQYF. Full variable domain (missing parts from reference TRBV28 and TRBJ2-7): DVKVTQSSRYLVKRTGEKVFLECVQDMDHENMFWYRQDPGLGLRLIYFSYDVKMKEKGDIPEGYSVSREKKERFSLILESASTNQTSMYLCASSPDRGLYEQYFGPGTRLTVT.

V and J are TRBV19 and TRBJ2-5; D remains unclear. The J call is doubtful: the DNA matches TRBJ2-7 better. The CDR3 extends over 15 amino acids. From germline, CDR1 is LNHDA and CDR2 SQIVND (reference sequence). CDR3 in DNA: TGTGCCAGTAGTAGCGAATCTAGGAGTCCCTACGAGCAGTACTTC. Protein sequence: CASSSESRSPYEQYF.

This chain connects TRBV21-1 to TRBJ1-1. TRBV21-1 is deemed a pseudogene. CDR3 length: 13 amino acids. CDR3 DNA sequence: TGTGCCAGCAGTTCCCCCGGGTGGACTGAAGCTTTCTTT. This encodes CASSSPGWTEAFF.

The chain joins TRBV4-2 to TRBJ1-5, with a possible D match to TRBD1 (6 bases). This CDR3 region has 15 residues. Per the germline V gene, CDR1 is LGHNA and CDR2 is YNFKEQ. Trimming removed 1 base at V and 5 bases at J, with 12 bases between. The CDR3 loop is CASSQVWGADQPQHF. The CDR3 coding sequence is TGTGCCAGCAGCCAAGTATGGGGGGCCGATCAGCCCCAGCATTTT.

The chain joins TRBV10-3 to TRBJ2-7; 13 bases fit TRBD2. With V trimmed by 0 bases and J by 5 bases, 4 bases remained unmatched. This CDR3 has 16 amino acids. Germline-derived CDR1 and CDR2 are ENHRY and SYGVKD. CDR3 in DNA: TGTGCCATCAGTGAGTCGAAACTAGCGGGAGGGGACGAGCAGTACTTC. Protein sequence: CAISESKLAGGDEQYF.

The V call is TRBV10-3, the J call TRBJ2-7; no definite D call. V lost 0 bases and J 4 bases, leaving 4 bases between the germline ends. The CDR3 covers 12 residues. Germline V CDR1 and CDR2: ENHRY, SYGVKD. CDR3 bases: TGTGCCATCAGTGAGTCGACGTACGAGCAGTACTTC. Its protein is CAISESTYEQYF.

The rearrangement links TRBV28 to TRBJ2-3; tentatively, D is TRBD1 or TRBD2 (5 bases each). V lost 6 bases and J 3 bases, leaving 13 bases between the germline ends. Germline V lookup: CDR1 MDHEN, CDR2 SYDVKM. There are 14 residues in the CDR3. CDR3 in DNA: TGTGCCAGCAGCCGCCTAGGGGAGACAGATACGCAGTATTTT. Its translation: CASSRLGETDTQYF.

V and J are TRBV5-1 and TRBJ2-7; D is perhaps TRBD1 (7 bases). Germline CDR1 SGHRS, CDR2 YFSETQ. There are 15 residues in the CDR3. V was pared by 5 bases and J by 2 bases, with 17 bases between. The CDR3 is CASSRGTDFPYEQYF. In nucleotides, the CDR3 is TGCGCCAGCAGTCGGGGGACAGATTTCCCCTACGAGCAGTACTTC.

This clone has only one observation. The chain uses TRBV5-1 and TRBJ2-5, with 7 bases identical to TRBD2. The V segment lost 0 bases and the J segment 5 bases; nucleotides outside the gene matches: 1. Germline-derived CDR1 and CDR2 are SGHRS and YFSETQ. The CDR3 is 13 amino acids. CDR3 amino acids: CASSLGEGETQYF. The DNA of the CDR3 is TGCGCCAGCAGCTTGGGGGAGGGGGAGACCCAGTACTTC. The full variable domain, completed using reference TRBV5-1 and TRBJ2-5, is KAGVTQTPRYLIKTRGQQVTLSCSPISGHRSVSWYQQTPGQGLQFLFEYFSETQRNKGNFPGRFSGRQFSNSRSEMNVSTLELGDSALYLCASSLGEGETQYFGPGTRLLVL.

The V and J genes are TRBV19 and TRBJ2-7; 13 bases line up with TRBD2. Germline-derived CDR1 and CDR2 are LNHDA and SQIVND (reference sequence). V lost 5 bases, J lost 2 bases, and 6 bases stayed unmatched. The CDR3 is 16 amino acids. The chain's CDR3 is CASSPGLAGVPYEQYF. In DNA, the CDR3 is TGTGCCAGTAGTCCCGGACTAGCGGGAGTCCCCTACGAGCAGTACTTC.

The gene calls are TRBV5-1 and TRBJ2-7; TRBD2 matches at 10 bases. The CDR3 totals 15 residues. The V gene's germline CDR1 is SGHRS and CDR2 YFSETQ. V lost 0 bases to trimming and J lost 5 bases; unmatched junction nucleotides: 5. This chain's CDR3 is CASSLEREGLDEQYF. In DNA, the CDR3 is TGCGCCAGCAGCTTGGAGCGGGAGGGCCTGGACGAGCAGTACTTC.

This clone appeared a single time. V usage is TRBV25-1 and J usage is TRBJ2-5; 7 bases map to TRBD2. This CDR3 has 14 amino acids. Germline CDR1 reads MGHDK; CDR2 reads SYGVNS. V lost 1 base and J lost 11; bases outside the gene matches: 10. In DNA form, the CDR3 reads TGTGCCAGCAGTGAATGGCCTGAGGGGCGGGAGCAGTACTTC. This sequence encodes CASSEWPEGREQYF.

This rearrangement joins TRBV10-3 to TRBJ1-1, with TRBD1 as a possible D gene (5 bases). Germline V gene lookup returns CDR1 ENHRY and CDR2 SYGVKD. CDR3 size: 14 residues. The ends were cut back, 2 bases at V and 2 bases at J, with 9 bases in the middle. The DNA for the CDR3 is TGTGCCATCAGTGAGGGGACCGGCAACACTGAAGCTTTCTTT. It codes for CAISEGTGNTEAFF.

The chain uses TRBV5-4 and TRBJ2-5; 13 bases are shared with TRBD2. CDR1 and CDR2 from the germline V gene are SGHNT and YYREEE (reference sequence). Trimming at V came to 4 bases and at J to 5 bases, leaving 17 bases not matched to a gene. The CDR3 consists of 19 residues. The DNA of the CDR3 is TGTGCCAGCAGCCGTGGAGGGTTCGGACTAGCGGGAGTCGGGGAGACCCAGTACTTC. The encoded protein is CASSRGGFGLAGVGETQYF.

J is TRBJ2-1 and V is TRBV6-1; D tentatively reads TRBD1 or TRBD2 (6 bases each). V lost 9 bases, J lost 2 bases, and 14 bases lay in between. The germline CDR1 and CDR2 sequences are MNHNS and SASEGT. CDR3 size: 14 residues. Written as DNA, the CDR3 is TGTGCCAGTCCCCCGGGGGCGGCCTACAATGAGCAGTTCTTC. Protein sequence: CASPPGAAYNEQFF.

The gene calls are TRBV7-6 and TRBJ1-4; no reliable D call. The V gene lost 1 base and the J gene lost 7 bases, with 7 bases spanning the gap. The CDR3 runs 13 residues. Germline V gene data show CDR1 as SGHVS and CDR2 as FNYEAQ. The CDR3 DNA is TGTGCCAGCAGCTTAGGAGTGTTTGAAAAACTGTTTTTT. Protein product: CASSLGVFEKLFF.

This clone showed up just once. The chain is built from TRBV19 and TRBJ2-1; 10 bases map to TRBD2. V shed 6 bases, J shed 6 bases, and the junction held 11 bases outside the gene matches. Looked up from germline, CDR1 is LNHDA and CDR2 is SQIVND (reference sequence). This CDR3 spans 16 amino acids. This CDR3 reads CASRSRGLAGVNEQFF. The CDR3 nucleotides read TGTGCCAGTAGAAGCAGGGGTCTAGCGGGAGTCAATGAGCAGTTCTTC.

This clone has a single count. This rearrangement joins TRBV27 to TRBJ2-1; no clear D. CDR1 and CDR2 (germline): MNHEY, SMNVEV (reference sequence). V was shortened by 2 bases and J by 0 bases, with 8 bases between the two germline ends. This CDR3 contains 15 residues. CDR3 loop: CASSLAASSYNEQFF. Here the CDR3 DNA reads TGTGCCAGCAGTTTAGCGGCAAGCTCCTACAATGAGCAGTTCTTC.

This chain joins TRBV28 and TRBJ1-1; D remains unclear. V was pared by 8 bases and J by 1 base, with 14 bases between. The germline V gene encodes CDR1 MDHEN and CDR2 SYDVKM. This CDR3 is built from 14 residues. The CDR3 spells CASWTFLTNTEAFF. The CDR3, as DNA: TGTGCCAGCTGGACCTTTCTGACGAACACTGAAGCTTTCTTT.

In this sample, this clone turned up once. J is TRBJ1-6 and V is TRBV5-6; D gene unclear. Germline loops: CDR1 SGHDT, CDR2 YYEEEE. The V end was cut by 0 bases, the J end by 7 bases, with 5 bases between. The CDR3 loop spans 13 amino acids. CDR3 sequence reads: CASSLGENSPLHF. CDR3 nucleotides: TGTGCCAGCAGCTTGGGGGAGAATTCACCCCTCCACTTT.

The genes are TRBV28 and TRBJ2-4, with a tentative D call TRBD2 (5 bases). CDR1 is MDHEN, CDR2 SYDVKM, per germline. Trimming pared 2 bases from V and 0 bases from J, leaving 8 bases between. The CDR3 totals 15 residues. The CDR3 region has the DNA TGTGCCAGCAGTTTAATCGGGATAGCCAAAAACATTCAGTACTTC. It specifies CASSLIGIAKNIQYF.